The source of this T cell receptor beta chain is a study of cytomegalovirus exposure and HLA in healthy donors. As for this clone: Antigen specificity is unknown.

The CDR3 totals 15 residues. CDR1 and CDR2 (germline): SGHTA, FQGNSA. Trimming cost V 5 bases and J 7 bases; bases outside gene matches: 6. Study-level findings and limits: Most TCRs appeared rarely, but some public TCRs recurred in many donors. The analysis excluded some indistinguishable V segments, including TRBV6-2 and TRBV6-3.

This PCR relied on a set of 60 Vbeta primers and 13 Jbeta primers. Using immunoSEQ multiplex PCR, the repertoire was profiled, and TCRdb retains in-frame clones only, with some absent. The sample has some 190,000 clones; 80% to 85% are singletons. Specimen: PBMCs. This TCR came from a boy between 2 and 10 years old in good health and CMV-seronegative. The chain couples TRBV7-2 to TRBJ1-6; 9 bases line up with TRBD1. The CDR3 loop reads CASSGRDRVNSPLHF. Here the CDR3 DNA reads TGTGCCAGCAGCGGCCGGGACAGGGTCAATTCACCCCTCCACTTT.